This T cell receptor (beta chain) was documented in a study of Graves' ophthalmopathy and Graves' hyperthyroidism. Background on the study: Peripheral blood sampling preceded any treatment and occurred at initial diagnosis. Study outcomes and limitations: Most expanded clonotypes in thyroid above 0.001 frequency also showed up in blood.

Having ophthalmopathy, the donors showed moderate-to-severe activity, CAS ≥3 and NOSPECS ≥4, with disease lasting under 3 months. Patients with other autoimmune diseases, uncontrolled infections, pregnancy or lactation were excluded. RNA served as the template for amplifying TCR beta CDR3 regions. The first round was an RT-PCR with HTBI primers, and the second round was a multiplex PCR. MiXCR was run by TCRdb on the multiplex PCR reads, yielding one entry per CDR3 protein. The sample has 600,000 to 700,000 distinct CDR3 sequences, 35% to 50% seen once. Notes on this clonotype: The antigen is not known.

The V gene lost 3 bases and the J gene lost 9 bases, with 14 bases spanning the gap. This CDR3 comprises 13 residues. Looked up from germline, CDR1 is DFQATT and CDR2 is SNEGSKA (reference sequence). Sequenced material: peripheral blood. The clonotype was recovered from an adult man with Graves' ophthalmopathy. The chain recombines TRBV20-1 with TRBJ1-4; a weak D match, TRBD1 (6 bases). The CDR3 bases are TGCAGTGCTAGGGGGGGGGCTGGGAAAAAACTGTTTTTT. It codes for CSARGGAGKKLFF.